The 16 T cell receptor beta chains given below trace back to one sample, sequenced in a study of identical twins. TCRdb ran MiXCR on the 5' RACE reads and lists one entry per CDR3 protein. The table has more than 200,000 distinct CDR3 sequences, around 10% seen once. Source material: memory (CD45RO+) T cells sorted from blood. All receptors come from a woman aged 18-30 years in good health.

The chain uses TRBV29-1 and TRBJ1-5; no clear D gene. The V gene's germline CDR1 is SQVTM and CDR2 ANQGSEA. This CDR3 is built from 13 residues. With 0 bases removed from V and 4 bases from J, the gap between germline ends came to 7 bases. The CDR3 DNA reads TGCAGCGTTGAAGATGGGATGAATCAGCCCCAGCATTTT. This translates into CSVEDGMNQPQHF. Full variable domain (missing parts from reference TRBV29-1 and TRBJ1-5): SAVISQKPSRDICQRGTSLTIQCQVDSQVTMMFWYRQQPGQSLTLIATANQGSEATYESGFVIDKFPISRPNLTFSTLTVSNMSPEDSSIYLCSVEDGMNQPQHFGDGTRLSIL.

In its sample, this clonotype was seen a few times. The V call is TRBV12-3 or TRBV12-4, the J call TRBJ2-3; possible D gene TRBD2, 6 bases. CDR3 size: 13 residues. Deletions cut 6 bases from V and 5 bases from J, with 12 bases between. The CDR3 coding sequence is TGTGCCAGCAGGATAGCGGCGGAAGATACGCAGTATTTT. Its translation is CASRIAAEDTQYF.

The rearrangement links TRBV9 to TRBJ2-7; 9 bases match TRBD1. In germline, CDR1 is SGDLS, CDR2 YYNGEE. The CDR3 runs 16 residues. V trimming: 3 bases; J trimming: 2 bases; junction bases outside the gene matches: 9. For the CDR3, the DNA is TGTGCCAGCAGCGCCCACGGGGGGACAGGGCCCTACGAGCAGTACTTC. Its protein product is CASSAHGGTGPYEQYF.

This sequence joins TRBV27 and TRBJ2-3; D might be TRBD2 (5 bases). V lost 4 bases and J 4 bases, leaving 18 bases between the germline ends. This CDR3 is 16 amino acids long. Germline V gives CDR1 MNHEY, CDR2 SMNVEV (reference sequence). The CDR3 region is CASSSPRTSRADTQYF. The DNA for the CDR3 is TGTGCCAGCAGTTCCCCTCGAACTAGTCGGGCAGATACGCAGTATTTT.

This clonotype has at least ten counts. The V call is TRBV7-9, the J call TRBJ1-1; D remains unclear. The V end lost 8 bases, the J end lost 0 bases, and 7 bases lay between the germline ends. Per the germline V gene, CDR1 is SEHNR and CDR2 is FQNEAQ (reference sequence). CDR3 length: 12 residues. The CDR3 sequence: CASSPLNTEAFF. As DNA, the CDR3 is TGTGCCAGCTCACCCCTGAACACTGAAGCTTTCTTT.

The CDR3 here is CASSIQATEAFF. The CDR3, as DNA: TGTGCCAGCAGTATACAGGCTACTGAAGCTTTCTTT. J is TRBJ1-1 and V is TRBV7-2; a weak D match, TRBD1 (5 bases). V was clipped by 6 bases and J by 5 bases, with 10 bases between them. In germline, CDR1 is SGHTA, CDR2 FQGNSA. This CDR3 region has 12 residues.

This clonotype was seen a handful of times. The CDR3, as DNA: TGCGCCAGCAGCTTGACACCGACTAGCGGGGGGAACAATGAGCAGTTCTTC. Translated: CASSLTPTSGGNNEQFF. V and J are TRBV5-1 and TRBJ2-1; 13 bases are a match to TRBD2. The CDR3 totals 17 residues. From germline, CDR1 is SGHRS and CDR2 YFSETQ. V lost 1 base and J lost 5; bases outside the gene matches: 6.

This clonotype was counted between two and nine times. The rearrangement uses TRBV7-3 and TRBJ1-2, with TRBD1 matching 7 bases. The trim removed 0 bases at V and 3 bases at J, leaving 13 bases unmatched. CDR3 length: 18 amino acids. Germline CDR1 SGHTA, CDR2 FQGTGA. CDR3 amino acids: CASSLTPGLRDSDYGYTF. CDR3 DNA: TGTGCCAGCAGCTTAACCCCCGGCTTGAGGGACAGCGACTATGGCTACACCTTC.

There are many counts of this clonotype. This chain uses TRBV7-9 with TRBJ1-5; D perhaps matches TRBD1 (5 bases). The V end was cut by 6 bases, the J end by 3 bases, with 9 bases between. The CDR3 consists of 13 residues. The germline gives CDR1 SEHNR, CDR2 FQNEAQ (reference sequence). The chain's CDR3 is CASRGDTNQPQHF. The CDR3 DNA reads TGTGCCAGCAGGGGGGATACCAATCAGCCCCAGCATTTT.

This clonotype was seen repeatedly, ten times or more. The genes are TRBV10-3 and TRBJ1-5; D is unresolved. CDR3 length equals 14 residues. Germline V lookup: CDR1 ENHRY, CDR2 SYGVKD. V gave up 5 bases and J gave up 3 bases, with 11 bases separating them. Here the CDR3 reads CAISSGRLNQPQHF. The CDR3 DNA reads TGTGCCATCAGTAGCGGGAGACTCAATCAGCCCCAGCATTTT.

This clonotype was detected a few times. The chain combines TRBV20-1 with TRBJ2-5, with 9 bases matching TRBD1. Germline V gene data show CDR1 as DFQATT and CDR2 as SNEGSKA (reference sequence). This CDR3 spans 15 amino acids. J lost 4 bases, V lost 0 bases, and 6 bases had no gene match. CDR3 region: CSARDRTGAAETQYF. The CDR3 DNA reads as TGCAGTGCTAGAGATCGGACAGGGGCCGCAGAGACCCAGTACTTC.

This clonotype has just a few counts. This chain links TRBV14 with TRBJ2-7, with a weak D call TRBD1 (6 bases). Germline assignment: CDR1 SGHDN and CDR2 FVKESK. V was clipped by 4 bases and J by 3 bases, with 13 bases between them. The CDR3 sequence is 14 residues long. In nucleotides, the CDR3 is TGTGCCAGCAGCCGAACGACGGGACACTACGAGCAGTACTTC. It is translated as CASSRTTGHYEQYF. The variable domain in full, with the rest retrieved from reference TRBV14 and TRBJ2-7, is EAGVTQFPSHSVIEKGQTVTLRCDPISGHDNLYWYRRVMGKEIKFLLHFVKESKQDESGMPNNRFLAERTGGTYSTLKVQPAELEDSGVYFCASSRTTGHYEQYFGPGTRLTVT.

This clonotype has a handful of counts. The J gene is TRBJ2-7, the V gene TRBV9; 8 positions agree with TRBD1. Germline V gene sequence: CDR1 SGDLS, CDR2 YYNGEE. The CDR3 consists of 15 residues. J was trimmed by 1 base and V by 4 bases; bases with no gene match: 7. CDR3 in amino acids: CASSKMTGASYEQYF. CDR3 nucleotides: TGTGCCAGCAGCAAGATGACAGGGGCTTCCTACGAGCAGTACTTC.

This clonotype showed up just a few times. The chain has TRBV14 and TRBJ2-7, with 10 bases aligning to TRBD2. This CDR3 comprises 14 residues. CDR1 and CDR2 (germline): SGHDN, FVKESK. V lost 1 base and J lost 4; bases outside the gene matches: 1. The CDR3 sequence is CASSQVAGGYEQYF. CDR3 in DNA: TGTGCCAGCAGCCAAGTAGCGGGAGGATACGAGCAGTACTTC.

This clonotype has more than one count but fewer than ten. This rearrangement joins TRBV29-1 to TRBJ2-7, with D hard to call. The CDR3 has 11 amino acids. Germline values: CDR1 SQVTM, CDR2 ANQGSEA. The V and J ends lost 4 bases and 2 bases respectively, with 6 bases between them. The DNA for the CDR3 is TGCAGCGTTGTTGGGACCTACGAGCAGTACTTC. This encodes CSVVGTYEQYF.

In this sample, this clonotype turned up many times. The junction shows a germline mismatch at one end, possibly a read error. The chain uses TRBV5-1 and TRBJ2-7, with D hard to call. Germline V gives CDR1 SGHRS, CDR2 YFSETQ. The CDR3 is 14 amino acids. CDR3: CASSRTTTDAPLNF. DNA for the CDR3: TGCGCCAGCAGCCGGACGACAACGGATGCTCCTTTAAACTTC.